This entry describes one TCR beta chain. Its antigen remains unidentified. TCRdb reprocessed the 5' RACE reads, with one entry per CDR3 protein and no DNA. This sample's table has about 390,000 distinct CDR3 sequences. The data derive from a study of T cells expressing NK-cell markers. Background on the study: Most of the eight sequenced donors were HCMV-seropositive; one was seronegative.

Overall study findings and caveats: Five or six donors showed dominant NKG2C+ clonotypes comprising about 1.0-7.5% of their CD8+ T cells.

CDR1 is SGHAT, CDR2 FQDESV, per germline (reference sequence). CDR3 length equals 19 residues. The material sequenced was blood T cells: a sorted CD56 or NKG2C T cell subset, CD4+ or CD8+ T cells, or bulk PBMC T cells (not recorded which). The chain has TRBV11-1 and TRBJ2-1; checking the TCRdb D call of TRBD2 is not possible without DNA. This TCR was recovered from a woman between 50 and 59 years old in good health. The CDR3 reads CASSTGTSGRPSSYNEQFF.